The rows below give T cell receptor beta chains drawn from one sample of a study of T-cell reconstitution after alpha-beta-depleted transplantation in children. TCRdb reprocessed the PCR reads with MiXCR, giving one entry per CDR3 protein. The sample consists of approximately 210,000 distinct CDR3 sequences, approximately 19% of them appearing once. The specimen comprised PBMCs, mostly from graft donor cells, sampled 360 days after TCRalphabeta/CD19-depleted stem cell transplant. The receptors stem from a male patient aged 2-15 years who had a stem cell transplant for acute lymphoblastic leukemia, so the T cells may come from the graft donor. CDR3s include the opening cysteine and the closing phenylalanine or tryptophan. D genes are given only for firm matches. Size is stated for part of the rows, as once, few or many counts, or as a class when the clone is expanded.

V gene: TRBV29-1; clone size: -; J gene: TRBJ1-1; D gene: -; CDR3 protein: CSAGTPRGAFF; CDR3 DNA: TGCAGCGCTGGGACCCCGAGGGGAGCTTTCTTT
V gene: TRBV12-3/TRBV12-4; clone size: few; J gene: TRBJ2-7; D gene: TRBD1; CDR3 protein: CASKARDRGEQYF; CDR3 DNA: TGTGCCAGCAAAGCTCGGGACAGGGGAGAGCAGTACTTC
V gene: TRBV4-3; clone size: few; J gene: TRBJ2-1; D gene: TRBD2; CDR3 protein: CASSGLASYNEQFF; CDR3 DNA: TGCGCCAGCAGCGGACTAGCCTCCTACAATGAGCAGTTCTTC
V gene: TRBV12-3/TRBV12-4; clone size: -; J gene: TRBJ2-2; D gene: -; CDR3 protein: CASSFWVASIPGELFF; CDR3 DNA: TGTGCCAGCAGTTTTTGGGTAGCGAGTATTCCCGGGGAGCTGTTTTTT
V gene: TRBV6-2/TRBV6-3; clone size: few; J gene: TRBJ2-1; D gene: -; CDR3 protein: CASSPVGIDEQFF; CDR3 DNA: TGTGCCAGCAGTCCGGTGGGGATCGATGAGCAGTTCTTC
V gene: TRBV7-9; clone size: few; J gene: TRBJ2-1; D gene: -; CDR3 protein: CASSPTYNEQFF; CDR3 DNA: TGTGCCAGCAGCCCGACATACAATGAGCAGTTCTTC
V gene: TRBV27; clone size: -; J gene: TRBJ2-1; D gene: -; CDR3 protein: CASTGEAYNEQFF; CDR3 DNA: TGTGCCAGCACAGGGGAAGCATACAATGAGCAGTTCTTC
V gene: TRBV7-2; clone size: few; J gene: TRBJ1-5; D gene: TRBD1; CDR3 protein: CASSLNRGNQPQHF; CDR3 DNA: TGTGCCAGCAGCCTGAACAGGGGGAATCAGCCCCAGCATTTT
V gene: TRBV30; clone size: many; J gene: TRBJ1-5; D gene: -; CDR3 protein: CAWSVLDKNQPQHF; CDR3 DNA: TGTGCCTGGAGTGTACTGGATAAGAATCAGCCCCAGCATTTT
V gene: TRBV6-2/TRBV6-3; clone size: -; J gene: TRBJ2-7; D gene: -; CDR3 protein: CASDLGRSYEQYF; CDR3 DNA: TGTGCCAGCGACCTCGGCCGTTCCTACGAGCAGTACTTC
V gene: TRBV7-6; clone size: -; J gene: TRBJ2-3; D gene: TRBD2; CDR3 protein: CASSSTKGGGTSTDTQYF; CDR3 DNA: TGTGCCAGCAGCTCAACCAAAGGCGGGGGGACTAGCACAGATACGCAGTATTTT
V gene: TRBV20-1; clone size: -; J gene: TRBJ2-3; D gene: -; CDR3 protein: CSARDVQTDTQYF; CDR3 DNA: TGCAGTGCTAGAGATGTACAGACAGATACGCAGTATTTT
V gene: TRBV3-1; clone size: few; J gene: TRBJ2-7; D gene: -; CDR3 protein: CASSQARVTEQYF; CDR3 DNA: TGTGCCAGCAGCCAAGCCCGGGTCACCGAGCAGTACTTC
V gene: TRBV3-1; clone size: -; J gene: TRBJ2-2; D gene: -; CDR3 protein: CASSQAGAHTGELFF; CDR3 DNA: TGTGCCAGCAGCCAAGCGGGGGCCCACACCGGGGAGCTGTTTTTT
V gene: TRBV9; clone size: many; J gene: TRBJ1-6; D gene: -; CDR3 protein: CASGGSPLHF; CDR3 DNA: TGTGCCAGTGGTGGTTCACCCCTCCACTTT
V gene: TRBV6-5; clone size: -; J gene: TRBJ2-7; D gene: -; CDR3 protein: CASRRWGEEQYF; CDR3 DNA: TGTGCCAGCAGGAGATGGGGGGAGGAGCAGTACTTC
V gene: TRBV6-5; clone size: many; J gene: TRBJ2-3; D gene: -; CDR3 protein: CASSYSQAGGTDTQYF; CDR3 DNA: TGTGCCAGCAGTTACTCTCAAGCGGGTGGCACAGATACGCAGTATTTT
V gene: TRBV15; clone size: few; J gene: TRBJ2-7; D gene: TRBD2; CDR3 protein: CATSRARGNSYEQYF; CDR3 DNA: TGTGCCACCAGCAGAGCGCGGGGGAACTCCTACGAGCAGTACTTC
V gene: TRBV20-1; clone size: -; J gene: TRBJ1-1; D gene: TRBD1; CDR3 protein: CSAREHTGGLNTEAFF; CDR3 DNA: TGCAGTGCTAGAGAACATACAGGGGGCTTGAACACTGAAGCTTTCTTT
V gene: TRBV6-2/TRBV6-3; clone size: few; J gene: TRBJ1-1; D gene: TRBD1; CDR3 protein: CASSRPGGWTEAFF; CDR3 DNA: TGTGCCAGCAGTCGTCCAGGGGGATGGACTGAAGCTTTCTTT
V gene: TRBV20-1; clone size: -; J gene: TRBJ1-1; D gene: -; CDR3 protein: CSAAASVVLTAEAFF; CDR3 DNA: TGCAGTGCGGCGGCCTCGGTGGTCTTGACGGCTGAAGCTTTCTTT
V gene: TRBV28; clone size: few; J gene: TRBJ2-7; D gene: -; CDR3 protein: CASSLDDVPSSVSYEQYF; CDR3 DNA: TGTGCCAGCAGTTTGGACGATGTACCAAGTTCCGTATCCTACGAGCAGTACTTC
V gene: TRBV7-2; clone size: -; J gene: TRBJ2-2; D gene: -; CDR3 protein: CASSLWQHTGELFF; CDR3 DNA: TGTGCCAGCAGCTTATGGCAGCACACCGGGGAGCTGTTTTTT
V gene: TRBV20-1; clone size: -; J gene: TRBJ2-3; D gene: -; CDR3 protein: CSATLGDTQYF; CDR3 DNA: TGCAGTGCAACCTTGGGGGATACGCAGTATTTT
V gene: TRBV7-2; clone size: -; J gene: TRBJ1-4; D gene: -; CDR3 protein: CASSLDRRKYGEKLFF; CDR3 DNA: TGTGCCAGCAGCTTAGATCGCCGGAAGTATGGTGAAAAACTGTTTTTT
V gene: TRBV28; clone size: few; J gene: TRBJ2-1; D gene: TRBD2; CDR3 protein: CASSLPNSGGDNEQFF; CDR3 DNA: TGTGCCAGCAGTTTACCCAATAGCGGGGGGGACAATGAGCAGTTCTTC
V gene: TRBV12-3/TRBV12-4; clone size: many; J gene: TRBJ2-3; D gene: -; CDR3 protein: CASSSYRERTDTQYF; CDR3 DNA: TGTGCCAGCAGTTCTTACCGGGAACGCACAGATACGCAGTATTTT
V gene: TRBV10-3; clone size: few; J gene: TRBJ2-7; D gene: TRBD1; CDR3 protein: CAILSLGQGSSYEQYF; CDR3 DNA: TGTGCCATCCTATCACTGGGACAGGGCAGCTCCTACGAGCAGTACTTC
V gene: TRBV5-1; clone size: -; J gene: TRBJ2-1; D gene: TRBD2; CDR3 protein: CASSLAVGGAPYNEQFF; CDR3 DNA: TGCGCCAGCAGCTTGGCCGTCGGGGGGGCCCCCTACAATGAGCAGTTCTTC
V gene: TRBV21-1; clone size: -; J gene: TRBJ2-1; D gene: -; CDR3 protein: CASSISTGYNEQFF; CDR3 DNA: TGTGCCAGCAGCATTTCGACAGGCTACAATGAGCAGTTCTTC
V gene: TRBV28; clone size: -; J gene: TRBJ1-5; D gene: TRBD1; CDR3 protein: CASSLDRVVGFINQPQHF; CDR3 DNA: TGTGCCAGCAGCCTCGACAGGGTTGTGGGGTTTATCAATCAGCCCCAGCATTTT
V gene: TRBV7-2; clone size: few; J gene: TRBJ2-1; D gene: -; CDR3 protein: CASSLKRSGSNEQFF; CDR3 DNA: TGTGCCAGCAGCTTAAAAAGGAGCGGTTCCAATGAGCAGTTCTTC
V gene: TRBV12-3/TRBV12-4; clone size: few; J gene: TRBJ1-1; D gene: -; CDR3 protein: CASSFSRGSTEAFF; CDR3 DNA: TGTGCCAGCAGTTTTTCCAGGGGCAGCACTGAAGCTTTCTTT
V gene: TRBV28; clone size: few; J gene: TRBJ2-1; D gene: -; CDR3 protein: CASSFLQDDEQFF; CDR3 DNA: TGTGCCAGCAGTTTTCTACAGGACGATGAGCAGTTCTTC
V gene: TRBV7-8; clone size: -; J gene: TRBJ2-3; D gene: -; CDR3 protein: CASSLPIYDTQYF; CDR3 DNA: TGTGCCAGCAGCTTGCCGATTTACGATACGCAGTATTTT
V gene: TRBV19; clone size: -; J gene: TRBJ2-3; D gene: -; CDR3 protein: CASSTPGSTDTQYF; CDR3 DNA: TGTGCCAGTAGTACCCCCGGTAGCACAGATACGCAGTATTTT
V gene: TRBV7-2; clone size: -; J gene: TRBJ2-5; D gene: -; CDR3 protein: CASSLVSRREETQYF; CDR3 DNA: TGTGCCAGCAGCTTAGTTAGCAGGCGAGAAGAGACCCAGTACTTC
V gene: TRBV20-1; clone size: few; J gene: TRBJ2-2; D gene: TRBD1; CDR3 protein: CSAKRGTVNTGELFF; CDR3 DNA: TGCAGTGCCAAGAGGGGGACAGTCAACACCGGGGAGCTGTTTTTT
V gene: TRBV7-2; clone size: few; J gene: TRBJ2-5; D gene: -; CDR3 protein: CVSSGGSRPQYF; CDR3 DNA: TGTGTGAGTTCGGGGGGCTCGAGACCCCAGTACTTC
V gene: TRBV28; clone size: few; J gene: TRBJ2-5; D gene: -; CDR3 protein: CASSQGIKTQYF; CDR3 DNA: TGTGCCAGCAGTCAGGGGATTAAGACCCAGTACTTC
V gene: TRBV7-9; clone size: -; J gene: TRBJ2-7; D gene: TRBD2; CDR3 protein: CASSPSSGRDRYEQYF; CDR3 DNA: TGTGCCAGCAGCCCTTCTAGCGGGAGGGATCGCTACGAGCAGTACTTC
V gene: TRBV7-2; clone size: few; J gene: TRBJ2-3; D gene: TRBD2; CDR3 protein: CASSSWTSGGSTQYF; CDR3 DNA: TGTGCCAGCAGCTCCTGGACTAGCGGGGGCAGCACGCAGTATTTT
V gene: TRBV27; clone size: many; J gene: TRBJ2-7; D gene: TRBD1; CDR3 protein: CASRRGDRGTSEQYF; CDR3 DNA: TGTGCCAGCAGACGAGGGGACAGGGGGACGAGTGAGCAGTACTTC
V gene: TRBV6-1; clone size: -; J gene: TRBJ1-4; D gene: TRBD1; CDR3 protein: CASRDRVGIPNEKLFF; CDR3 DNA: TGTGCCAGCAGGGACAGGGTTGGCATCCCGAATGAAAAACTGTTTTTT
V gene: TRBV29-1; clone size: -; J gene: TRBJ1-1; D gene: -; CDR3 protein: CSVVLGAGWPTEAFF; CDR3 DNA: TGCAGCGTTGTCTTGGGGGCAGGGTGGCCCACTGAAGCTTTCTTT
V gene: TRBV18; clone size: few; J gene: TRBJ1-1; D gene: TRBD1; CDR3 protein: CASSRRDRQNTEAFF; CDR3 DNA: TGTGCCAGCTCACGACGGGACAGGCAGAACACTGAAGCTTTCTTT
V gene: TRBV29-1; clone size: -; J gene: TRBJ2-7; D gene: -; CDR3 protein: CSVQGLQGDGYEQYF; CDR3 DNA: TGCAGCGTCCAGGGGTTACAGGGAGATGGCTACGAGCAGTACTTC
V gene: TRBV27; clone size: -; J gene: TRBJ1-1; D gene: -; CDR3 protein: CASSPFREVSEAFF; CDR3 DNA: TGTGCCAGCAGTCCGTTCAGGGAAGTCAGTGAAGCTTTCTTT
V gene: TRBV20-1; clone size: many; J gene: TRBJ2-7; D gene: TRBD1; CDR3 protein: CSARAGTADNYEQYF; CDR3 DNA: TGCAGTGCTAGAGCCGGGACAGCCGATAACTACGAGCAGTACTTC
V gene: TRBV11-2; clone size: few; J gene: TRBJ2-1; D gene: TRBD2; CDR3 protein: CASSPQGWASGNEQFF; CDR3 DNA: TGTGCCAGCAGCCCTCAAGGTTGGGCTAGCGGCAATGAGCAGTTCTTC
V gene: TRBV20-1; clone size: few; J gene: TRBJ2-7; D gene: TRBD1; CDR3 protein: CSARDWTGGVYEQYF; CDR3 DNA: TGCAGTGCTAGAGATTGGACAGGGGGCGTCTACGAGCAGTACTTC